These 7 T cell receptor beta chains originate from one sample sequenced in a study of blood T cell repertoires in COVID-19 (dated by TCRdb to about 2020). The library was produced with the immunoSEQ multiplex PCR assay. TCRdb took over this immuneACCESS table, retaining in-frame rearrangements with V and J assigned. Such tables are incomplete; in checked studies, under half of the missing clones stem from an unresolved V gene, and the remainder is unexplained. This sample lists about 160,000 clones; around 87% were detected once. The ten largest clones represent around 4.6% of the sample. What was sequenced was peripheral blood. These receptors were collected from a woman in her sixties with active or convalescent COVID-19.

The J gene is TRBJ2-1, the V gene TRBV6-1, with D unresolved. The CDR3 has 11 residues. The germline V and J ends were trimmed by 2 bases and 13 bases, with 9 bases remaining between them. Germline-derived CDR1 and CDR2 are MNHNS and SASEGT. This CDR3 is CASSEWAVQFF. The CDR3 DNA sequence: TGTGCCAGCAGTGAATGGGCAGTACAGTTCTTC.

The chain is built from TRBV7-2 and TRBJ2-7; 11 bases align to TRBD1. CDR1 and CDR2 from the germline V gene are SGHTA and FQGNSA. The CDR3 is 15 residues long. The trim removed 3 bases at V and 4 bases at J, leaving 5 bases unmatched. DNA for the CDR3: TGTGCCAGCAGCTTGACTGGACAGGGGGCATACGAGCAGTACTTC. It is translated as CASSLTGQGAYEQYF.

The chain combines TRBV6-5 with TRBJ2-7, with D uncertain. CDR1 and CDR2 (germline): MNHEY, SVGAGI. V was trimmed by 0 bases and J by 2 bases, leaving 8 bases between them. CDR3 length: 14 residues. CDR3 in DNA: TGTGCCAGCAGTTACTCAGTCAGAACCTACGAGCAGTACTTC. It is translated as CASSYSVRTYEQYF.

This clone was seen more than once but under ten times. The chain is built from TRBV5-4 and TRBJ2-5; 13 bases are a match to TRBD2. The CDR3 has 14 residues. Germline CDR1 SGHNT, CDR2 YYREEE (reference sequence). V trimming: 5 bases; J trimming: 5 bases; junction bases outside the gene matches: 3. The CDR3 protein is CASRLAGGSETQYF. The CDR3 coding sequence is TGTGCCAGCAGACTAGCGGGGGGGTCCGAGACCCAGTACTTC.

This clone showed up just a few times. The rearrangement joins TRBV3-1 (or the pseudogene TRBV3-2) to TRBJ1-4; 10 nucleotides line up with TRBD1. This CDR3 is built from 13 residues. Germline V gene sequence: CDR1 LGHDT, CDR2 YNNKEL (reference sequence). V lost 5 bases and J lost 7; bases outside the gene matches: 1. The CDR3 DNA sequence: TGTGCCAGCAGCGGGACAGGGGTTGAAAAACTGTTTTTT. Its translation is CASSGTGVEKLFF.

The chain links TRBV5-4 to TRBJ1-5, with 8 bases that match TRBD1. The CDR3 is made up of 14 amino acids. The V gene end was trimmed by 4 bases and the J gene end by 6 bases; junction bases not matched to a gene: 6. The germline CDR1 and CDR2 sequences are SGHNT and YYREEE (reference sequence). The CDR3 is CASSPGQGGQPQHF. The CDR3 DNA reads TGTGCCAGCAGCCCCGGACAGGGAGGTCAGCCCCAGCATTTT.

The chain couples TRBV5-1 to TRBJ2-3, with a tentative D call TRBD2 (7 bases). V was cut by 0 bases and J by 3 bases, with 14 bases left in between. The CDR3 runs to 16 residues. Germline loops: CDR1 SGHRS, CDR2 YFSETQ. The CDR3 DNA follows: TGCGCCAGCAGCTTGGCGACGGGGGGCGGAACAGATACGCAGTATTTT. This gives the protein CASSLATGGGTDTQYF.